Following are 20 T cell receptor beta chains from one sample sequenced in a study of blood T cell repertoires in COVID-19. The assay was immunoSEQ multiplex PCR, and TCRdb's table has in-frame clones only and misses some. The sample carries approximately 74,000 clones, approximately 80% recorded once. Input material: peripheral blood. These receptors came from a man at least 80 years old with active or convalescent COVID-19.

The rearrangement uses TRBV5-8 and TRBJ1-6; no firm D call. Germline CDR1 and CDR2: SGHTS and YDEGEE. The CDR3 sequence is 11 residues long. V was clipped by 2 bases and J by 14 bases, with 8 bases between them. CDR3: CASSFSGSLHF. CDR3 nucleotides: TGTGCCAGCAGCTTCTCCGGGTCCCTCCACTTT.

V gene TRBV7-9 combines with J gene TRBJ2-1; no definite D call. Germline CDR1 and CDR2: SEHNR and FQNEAQ (reference sequence). The CDR3 consists of 14 residues. Trimming cost V 5 bases and J 5 bases, with 13 bases left between them. CDR3: CASSPLSVNNEQFF. CDR3 sequence (DNA): TGTGCCAGCAGCCCCCTCAGCGTAAACAATGAGCAGTTCTTC.

This clone appeared a few times. This chain links TRBV6-2 or TRBV6-3 with TRBJ1-5; D ambiguous. CDR3 length equals 14 residues. Trimming shortened V by 6 bases and J by 1 base, and 10 bases separated the two germline ends. Germline V gene lookup returns CDR1 MNHEY and CDR2 SVGEGT. CDR3 protein: CASSQAGSNQPQHF. CDR3 in DNA: TGTGCCAGCAGCCAGGCGGGGAGCAATCAGCCCCAGCATTTT.

V is TRBV12-3 or TRBV12-4 and J is TRBJ1-5; D call uncertain. The CDR3 length is 13 residues. V was trimmed by 6 bases and J by 0 bases, leaving 6 bases between them. Here the CDR3 reads CASSPNSNQPQHF. CDR3 DNA sequence: TGTGCCAGCAGCCCAAATAGCAATCAGCCCCAGCATTTT.

The chain carries TRBV7-9 and TRBJ1-6, with 8 nucleotides matching TRBD1. CDR1 is SEHNR and CDR2 is FQNEAQ in the germline V gene (reference sequence). V lost 1 base and J lost 13; bases outside the gene matches: 9. CDR3 length: 15 residues. The CDR3 here is CASSLGGGQGIPLHF. The CDR3 DNA sequence: TGTGCCAGCAGCTTAGGGGGTGGACAGGGAATTCCCCTCCACTTT. Variable domain in full (rest from reference TRBV7-9 and TRBJ1-6): DTGVSQNPRHKITKRGQNVTFRCDPISEHNRLYWYRQTLGQGPEFLTYFQNEAQLEKSRLLSDRFSAERPKGSFSTLEIQRTEQGDSAMYLCASSLGGGQGIPLHFGNGTRLTVT.

This clone was detected only once. The V call is TRBV30, the J call TRBJ1-6; D remains unclear. V was trimmed by 0 bases and J by 9 bases, leaving 6 bases between them. CDR1 GTSNPN and CDR2 SVGIG come from the germline V gene (reference sequence). This CDR3 region has 12 residues. The CDR3 reads CAWSVRSSPLHF. The CDR3 coding sequence is TGTGCCTGGAGTGTACGTAGTTCACCCCTCCACTTT.

V is TRBV4-3 and J is TRBJ2-7; TRBD2 matches 10 bases. The CDR3 is 15 amino acids. With V trimmed by 6 bases and J by 2 bases, 7 bases remained unmatched. Germline V gives CDR1 LGHNA, CDR2 YSLEER. The DNA for the CDR3 is TGCGCCAGCAGGCGGTGGACTAGCGGAACCTACGAGCAGTACTTC. It is translated as CASRRWTSGTYEQYF.

The V gene is TRBV5-6, the J gene TRBJ2-5; 11 nucleotides agree with TRBD2. This CDR3 has 16 residues. The V and J ends lost 2 bases and 7 bases, in that order; junction bases with no gene match: 10. CDR1 and CDR2 from the germline V gene are SGHDT and YYEEEE. The CDR3 loop is CASSFPPVSGGVTQYF. Written as DNA, the CDR3 is TGTGCCAGCAGCTTCCCGCCTGTTAGCGGGGGGGTGACCCAGTACTTC.

This chain links TRBV2 with TRBJ1-2; D is ambiguous. Trimming left V 2 bases short and J 0 bases short, with 10 bases between. Germline V gene lookup returns CDR1 SNHLY and CDR2 FYNNEI. The CDR3 has 15 amino acids. The CDR3 here is CASSEISSANYGYTF. The CDR3 bases are TGTGCCAGCAGTGAAATCAGTTCCGCTAACTATGGCTACACCTTC.

The chain couples TRBV18 to TRBJ2-2, with a possible D match to TRBD1 (6 bases). Germline assignment: CDR1 KGHSH and CDR2 LQKENI. The germline V and J ends were trimmed by 3 bases and 5 bases, with 16 bases remaining between them. This CDR3 spans 16 amino acids. The CDR3 loop reads CASSPSSTGTTGELFF. CDR3 in DNA: TGTGCCAGCTCACCCAGTTCGACAGGCACTACCGGGGAGCTGTTTTTT.

The chain employs TRBV12-3 or TRBV12-4 and TRBJ2-5; possible D gene TRBD1, 6 bases. The V end lost 4 bases, the J end lost 2 bases, and 8 bases lay between the germline ends. This CDR3 spans 13 amino acids. The CDR3 is CASSSDRQETQYF. In DNA, the CDR3 is TGTGCCAGCAGTTCGGACAGACAAGAGACCCAGTACTTC.

The chain employs TRBV4-1 and TRBJ2-2; 11 bases are a match to TRBD2. The CDR3 covers 18 residues. Germline CDR1 is MGHRA and CDR2 is YSYEKL. The V and J ends lost 4 bases and 0 bases, in that order; junction bases with no gene match: 7. CDR3 sequence reads: CASSPTTSGASNTGELFF. The CDR3 nucleotides read TGCGCCAGCAGCCCAACGACTAGCGGGGCTTCGAACACCGGGGAGCTGTTTTTT.

In its sample, this clone was seen once. The chain combines TRBV5-1 with TRBJ2-3, with 12 nucleotides matching TRBD2. Germline trimming cut 4 bases from V and 4 bases from J; bases unmatched to any gene: 7. Germline CDR1 reads SGHRS; CDR2 reads YFSETQ. This CDR3 has 16 amino acids. The CDR3 loop reads CASSTASGGASDTQYF. The CDR3 nucleotides read TGCGCCAGCAGCACCGCTAGCGGGGGGGCTTCAGATACGCAGTATTTT.

This chain links TRBV7-8 with TRBJ1-1, with 12 bases identical to TRBD1. CDR3 length: 15 residues. Losses at the gene ends were 3 bases for V and 8 bases for J; bases not matched to a gene: 7. Germline CDR1 reads SGHVS; CDR2 reads FQNEAQ. CDR3 sequence (DNA): TGTGCCAGCAGCTTTAATCCGGGACAGGGGGCGGAAGCTTTCTTT. It yields the protein CASSFNPGQGAEAFF.

This clone was counted between two and nine times. The gene calls are TRBV5-5 and TRBJ1-5, with D unresolved. Germline V gives CDR1 SGHKS, CDR2 YYEKEE (reference sequence). V was shortened by 0 bases and J by 5 bases, with 12 bases between the two germline ends. The CDR3 length is 15 residues. CDR3 DNA: TGTGCCAGCAGCTTGGTTTCTGTTCTCGATCAGCCCCAGCATTTT. Its translation is CASSLVSVLDQPQHF.

The chain combines TRBV6-2 or TRBV6-3 with TRBJ2-3, with D perhaps TRBD2 (5 bases). Looked up from germline, CDR1 is MNHEY and CDR2 is SVGEGT. The CDR3 is 14 amino acids. V shed 6 bases and J shed 2 bases, with 12 bases lying between them. The CDR3 sequence is CASSQGGITDTQYF. The CDR3 nucleotides read TGTGCCAGCAGCCAAGGAGGTATCACAGATACGCAGTATTTT.

This clone was recorded only once. V and J are TRBV7-2 and TRBJ2-5, with TRBD2 matching over 8 bases. The CDR3 consists of 14 residues. CDR1 SGHTA and CDR2 FQGNSA come from the germline V gene. Unmatched junction bases numbered 7, after V lost 5 bases and J lost 5 bases. CDR3 sequence (DNA): TGTGCCAGCAGCACTCGGGGGGGAAGGGAGACCCAGTACTTC. As protein: CASSTRGGRETQYF.

The chain links TRBV11-2 to TRBJ1-6; 10 nucleotides agree with TRBD1. CDR3 size: 14 residues. From germline, CDR1 is SGHAT and CDR2 FQNNGV. J gave up 5 bases and V 6 bases, and 1 base lay outside the gene matches. The CDR3 here is CASRGTGDNSPLHF. DNA for the CDR3: TGTGCCAGCAGGGGGACAGGGGATAATTCACCCCTCCACTTT.

This clone has a single count. The rearrangement links TRBV6-5 to TRBJ2-7; 9 bases align to TRBD1. V shed 5 bases and J 5 bases; nucleotides not matched to a gene: 1. The CDR3 extends over 12 amino acids. CDR1 and CDR2 from the germline V gene are MNHEY and SVGAGI. In DNA form, the CDR3 reads TGTGCCAGCAGTCGGACAGGGGACGAGCAGTACTTC. Encoded protein: CASSRTGDEQYF.

This chain joins TRBV12-3 or TRBV12-4 and TRBJ2-7; TRBD1 might be the D (5 bases). Trimming took 5 bases from V and 5 from J, leaving 13 bases between them. The CDR3 totals 13 residues. The CDR3 DNA is TGTGCCAGCAGTCCAAGCAGGGTTCACGAGCAGTACTTC. This encodes CASSPSRVHEQYF.